The 28 T cell receptor beta chains below all came from one sample that was sequenced in a study of blood T cells in healthy people across ages. Primers used in a second PCR of roughly 6 to 11 cycles were a sample-barcoded 5' primer and a J-beta primer mix. Via MiXCR, TCRdb re-called the 5' RACE reads, giving one row per CDR3 protein. The table lists hundreds of thousands of distinct CDR3 sequences, around 25% of them singletons. The same data also contributed to another study, on T cells of mothers and their children.

The sequencing input was blood. These receptor sequences come from a boy aged 5-17 years in good health.

In its sample, this clonotype was seen a few times. The V call is TRBV12-5, the J call TRBJ1-2; D ambiguous. The CDR3 is made up of 13 amino acids. V was clipped by 1 base and J by 3 bases, with 6 bases between them. Germline values: CDR1 LGHNT, CDR2 FRNRAP. The CDR3 nucleotides read TGTGCTAGTGGTTTGGACGGCTACTATGGCTACACCTTC. Translated: CASGLDGYYGYTF. Looking up the rest from reference TRBV12-5 and TRBJ1-2 gives the full variable domain: DARVTQTPRHKVTEMGQEVTMRCQPILGHNTVFWYRQTMMQGLELLAYFRNRAPLDDSGMPKDRFSAEMPDATLATLKIQPSEPRDSAVYFCASGLDGYYGYTFGSGTRLTVV.

The rearrangement joins TRBV12-3 or TRBV12-4 to TRBJ2-1, with 11 bases aligning to TRBD2. After removal of 6 bases from V and 7 bases from J, the junction contained 5 bases not matched to a gene. The length of the CDR3 is 14 residues. CDR3 region: CASSLTSGENEQFF. CDR3 DNA: TGTGCCAGCAGCCTGACTAGCGGGGAGAATGAGCAGTTCTTC.

The CDR3 nucleotides are TGTGCCAGCAGCCCAACACTAGCGGGGGCCTCCGATACGCAGTATTTT. Translation: CASSPTLAGASDTQYF. The V gene is TRBV28, the J gene TRBJ2-3, with 11 bases identical to TRBD2. The CDR3 is 16 amino acids. In germline, CDR1 is MDHEN, CDR2 SYDVKM. J was trimmed by 6 bases and V by 6 bases; bases with no gene match: 11.

This clonotype was seen more than once but under ten times. The V and J genes are TRBV12-3 or TRBV12-4 and TRBJ1-1; TRBD1 is a possible D gene (6 bases). The CDR3 has 14 amino acids. V shed 6 bases and J shed 4 bases, with 15 bases lying between them. The CDR3 here is CASSSGGGGTEAFF. The CDR3, as DNA: TGTGCCAGCAGCTCCGGGGGAGGGGGCACTGAAGCTTTCTTT.

The rearrangement joins TRBV7-9 to TRBJ2-3; a possible D gene is TRBD2 (6 bases). The V end lost 1 base, the J end lost 3 bases, and 17 bases lay between the germline ends. This CDR3 comprises 17 residues. The germline V gene has CDR1 SEHNR and CDR2 FQNEAQ (reference sequence). The CDR3 DNA is TGTGCCAGCAGCTTAGTGATCCCAGGGAGCGGGACAGATACGCAGTATTTT. Translated: CASSLVIPGSGTDTQYF.

V is TRBV4-2 and J is TRBJ2-5; D uncertain. V lost 0 bases and J 4 bases, leaving 12 bases between the germline ends. The germline V gene has CDR1 LGHNA and CDR2 YNFKEQ. CDR3 length: 15 amino acids. The CDR3 DNA reads TGTGCCAGCAGCCAAGAAGGGATCACCGCAGAGACCCAGTACTTC. Translating it yields CASSQEGITAETQYF.

This chain uses TRBV29-1 with TRBJ1-2; D gene ambiguous. Per the germline V gene, CDR1 is SQVTM and CDR2 is ANQGSEA. Deletions cut 5 bases from V and 3 bases from J, with 13 bases between. CDR3 size: 13 residues. The CDR3 region is CSVSGGADYGYTF. Written as DNA, the CDR3 is TGCAGCGTTTCTGGCGGAGCGGACTATGGCTACACCTTC.

The table lists this clonotype with a few counts. The chain recombines TRBV27 with TRBJ1-4; D perhaps matches TRBD1 (5 bases). This CDR3 spans 15 amino acids. With 4 bases removed from V and 8 bases from J, the gap between germline ends came to 17 bases. Germline V gene lookup returns CDR1 MNHEY and CDR2 SMNVEV (reference sequence). The CDR3: CASSSQTGFREKLFF. The CDR3 DNA reads TGTGCCAGCAGTTCCCAAACAGGATTTAGGGAAAAACTGTTTTTT.

V gene TRBV28 combines with J gene TRBJ2-7; unclear D gene. This CDR3 is built from 14 residues. V lost 1 base and J 2 bases, leaving 9 bases between the germline ends. Germline lookup yields CDR1 MDHEN and CDR2 SYDVKM. CDR3 DNA: TGTGCCAGCAGTTTATCGGCAGCCACCTACGAGCAGTACTTC. This gives the protein CASSLSAATYEQYF.

In this sample, this clonotype turned up a few times. V is TRBV28 and J is TRBJ1-6, with 8 bases fitting TRBD1. The J segment lost 0 bases and the V segment lost 5 bases, leaving 6 bases of the junction unmatched. CDR1 is MDHEN, CDR2 SYDVKM, per germline. This CDR3 has 17 amino acids. The CDR3 DNA reads as TGTGCCAGCAGTCCTCGGACAGGGAGCTCCTATAATTCACCCCTCCACTTT. Encoded protein: CASSPRTGSSYNSPLHF. The variable domain in full, completed from reference TRBV28 and TRBJ1-6, reads DVKVTQSSRYLVKRTGEKVFLECVQDMDHENMFWYRQDPGLGLRLIYFSYDVKMKEKGDIPEGYSVSREKKERFSLILESASTNQTSMYLCASSPRTGSSYNSPLHFGNGTRLTVT.

The V gene is TRBV2, the J gene TRBJ2-1; 10 nucleotides agree with TRBD1. Germline V CDR1 and CDR2: SNHLY, FYNNEI. J gave up 9 bases and V 6 bases, and 11 bases lay outside the gene matches. The CDR3 totals 15 residues. Here the CDR3 DNA reads TGTGCCAGCAGCCTCCGGGACAGGGGAAATGGTGAGCAGTTCTTC. Protein sequence: CASSLRDRGNGEQFF.

This clonotype was recorded many times. The rearrangement joins TRBV15 to TRBJ2-5; perhaps TRBD2 as D (6 bases). The CDR3 spans 12 residues. Trimming pared 0 bases from V and 12 bases from J, leaving 11 bases between. Germline V gives CDR1 LNHNV, CDR2 YYDKDF (reference sequence). In DNA, the CDR3 is TGTGCCACCAGCAGAGAGGAGGGACGGGAGTACTTC. Amino acid sequence: CATSREEGREYF.

This clonotype was recorded a few times. The chain is built from TRBV4-1 and TRBJ1-1; D not certain. The V end lost 3 bases, the J end lost 0 bases, and 2 bases lay between the germline ends. The CDR3 totals 12 residues. Per germline, CDR1 MGHRA and CDR2 YSYEKL. CDR3 protein: CASSHLNTEAFF. CDR3 DNA: TGCGCCAGCAGCCATTTGAACACTGAAGCTTTCTTT.

This clonotype appeared a few times. V gene TRBV4-1 combines with J gene TRBJ1-2; 8 bases fit TRBD1. The CDR3 length is 15 residues. Germline CDR1 reads MGHRA; CDR2 reads YSYEKL. V shed 0 bases, J shed 7 bases, and the junction held 7 bases outside the gene matches. CDR3 protein: CASSQEGQGAGGYTF. The DNA for the CDR3 is TGCGCCAGCAGCCAAGAAGGCCAGGGGGCCGGTGGCTACACCTTC.

As to this clonotype: The junction shows a germline mismatch at one end, possibly a read error. The J gene is TRBJ2-6, the V gene TRBV29-1; D unresolved. The CDR3 loop spans 16 amino acids. The germline V gene encodes CDR1 SQVTM and CDR2 ANQGSEA. The CDR3 DNA reads as TGCAGCGTTGAAGACCCCTTGGGATCTGGGACCAACGTCCTGACTTTC. Amino acids: CSVEDPLGSGTNVLTF. The variable domain in full, completed from reference TRBV29-1 and TRBJ2-6, reads SAVISQKPSRDICQRGTSLTIQCQVDSQVTMMFWYRQQPGQSLTLIATANQGSEATYESGFVIDKFPISRPNLTFSTLTVSNMSPEDSSIYLCSVEDPLGSGTNVLTFGAGSRLTVL.

The table lists this clonotype with many counts. A junction boundary mismatches the germline segment, possibly from a read error. This chain connects TRBV5-1 to TRBJ2-5, with D unclear. CDR3 length: 13 residues. Germline CDR1 reads SGHRS; CDR2 reads YFSETQ. CDR3 in amino acids: CASSLPGQETQYF. The CDR3 DNA sequence: TGTGCCAGCAGCTTGCCGGGCCAAGAGACCCAGTACTTC.

This clonotype was observed a few times. The chain has TRBV4-1 and TRBJ2-5; 11 nucleotides match TRBD1. Matching the DNA end better, TRBJ2-1 makes the J call doubtful. Germline lookup yields CDR1 MGHRA and CDR2 YSYEKL. This CDR3 region has 17 residues. CDR3 DNA: TGCGCCAGCAGCCTAGGACAGGGGGCGACAACTGGCAATGAGCAGTTCTTC. It is translated as CASSLGQGATTGNEQFF.

The chain carries TRBV2 and TRBJ2-7; D is unclear. The CDR3 contains 13 residues. Germline V gene lookup returns CDR1 SNHLY and CDR2 FYNNEI. V lost 6 bases and J 3 bases, leaving 12 bases between the germline ends. The CDR3 nucleotides read TGTGCCAGCAGAAGTCCATTGGGCTACGAGCAGTACTTC. It is translated as CASRSPLGYEQYF.

The sample holds many counts of this clonotype. The V gene is TRBV3-1, the J gene TRBJ2-5; TRBD1 is a possible D gene (5 bases). V was clipped by 6 bases and J by 7 bases, with 12 bases between them. The CDR3 has 12 residues. Germline V CDR1 and CDR2: LGHDT, YNNKEL (reference sequence). The CDR3 DNA reads as TGTGCCAGCAGATGGTCCCAGGGGACCCAGTACTTC. Protein sequence: CASRWSQGTQYF.

The V and J genes are TRBV20-1 and TRBJ1-4, with a tentative D call TRBD1 (5 bases). The length of the CDR3 is 16 residues. Germline assignment: CDR1 DFQATT and CDR2 SNEGSKA (reference sequence). The ends were cut back, 6 bases at V and 1 base at J, with 18 bases in the middle. The DNA of the CDR3 is TGCAGTGCCCAAGGGGACCCACGAGGAACTAATGAAAAACTGTTTTTT. Translated: CSAQGDPRGTNEKLFF.

CDR3 residues: CASSLGTGRHEQYF. In DNA form, the CDR3 reads TGTGCCAGCAGTTTAGGGACAGGGCGCCACGAGCAGTACTTC. This sequence joins TRBV27 and TRBJ2-5, with 9 bases that match TRBD1. The J call may not be correct, given that the DNA end is closer to TRBJ2-7. This CDR3 spans 14 amino acids. Germline V lookup: CDR1 MNHEY, CDR2 SMNVEV (reference sequence).

V is TRBV11-2 and J is TRBJ2-5; 10 positions agree with TRBD2. After removal of 7 bases from V and 6 bases from J, the junction contained 11 bases not matched to a gene. This CDR3 has 15 residues. Germline lookup yields CDR1 SGHAT and CDR2 FQNNGV. CDR3 protein: CASTRGGTSVQTQYF. The CDR3 bases are TGTGCCAGCACCAGAGGGGGGACTAGCGTTCAGACCCAGTACTTC.

In this sample, this clonotype turned up many times. J is TRBJ2-5 and V is TRBV7-2; no clear D gene. Trimming took 4 bases from V and 4 from J, leaving 10 bases between them. CDR3 size: 13 residues. Germline CDR1 SGHTA, CDR2 FQGNSA. CDR3 DNA sequence: TGTGCCAGCAGCTCCCCTAGAAGAGAGACCCAGTACTTC. This gives the protein CASSSPRRETQYF.

This clonotype was counted a few times. The chain combines TRBV27 with TRBJ2-6; no clear D gene. This CDR3 has 15 residues. Looked up from germline, CDR1 is MNHEY and CDR2 is SMNVEV (reference sequence). Trimming cost V 5 bases and J 1 base, with 9 bases left between them. CDR3 protein: CASSVKRSGANVLTF. The CDR3 DNA reads as TGTGCCAGCAGTGTAAAAAGGTCTGGGGCCAACGTCCTGACTTTC. The variable domain in full, completed from reference TRBV27 and TRBJ2-6, reads EAQVTQNPRYLITVTGKKLTVTCSQNMNHEYMSWYRQDPGLGLRQIYYSMNVEVTDKGDVPEGYKVSRKEKRNFPLILESPSPNQTSLYFCASSVKRSGANVLTFGAGSRLTVL.

The sample holds a few counts of this clonotype. The J gene is TRBJ2-2, the V gene TRBV5-1; TRBD2 matches 7 bases. The V gene end was trimmed by 2 bases and the J gene end by 6 bases; junction bases not matched to a gene: 7. Germline values: CDR1 SGHRS, CDR2 YFSETQ. The CDR3 is made up of 15 amino acids. CDR3 bases: TGCGCCAGCAGCTTTACAGGCGGGGGTTCCGGGGAGCTGTTTTTT. Translated: CASSFTGGGSGELFF.

This clonotype was seen only a few times. The chain has TRBV2 and TRBJ2-5; D is unresolved. This CDR3 spans 11 amino acids. V was cut by 9 bases and J by 0 bases, with 5 bases left in between. Germline V gives CDR1 SNHLY, CDR2 FYNNEI. The chain's CDR3 is CASPYQETQYF. The CDR3 region has the DNA TGTGCCAGTCCGTACCAAGAGACCCAGTACTTC. Complete variable domain (other parts from reference TRBV2 and TRBJ2-5): EPEVTQTPSHQVTQMGQEVILRCVPISNHLYFYWYRQILGQKVEFLVSFYNNEISEKSEIFDDQFSVERPDGSNFTLKIRSTKLEDSAMYFCASPYQETQYFGPGTRLLVL.

This sequence joins TRBV2 and TRBJ1-2; 7 bases agree with TRBD1. CDR3 length: 12 residues. Trimming removed 8 bases from V and 7 bases from J; junction bases left unmatched: 7. Germline lookup yields CDR1 SNHLY and CDR2 FYNNEI. The CDR3 region has the DNA TGTGCCAGCGGAGGCAGGGGGGGTGGCTACACCTTC. This encodes CASGGRGGGYTF.

The CDR3 DNA is TGTGCCACCCGAGGGAGGGATACGCAGTATTTT. It translates to CATRGRDTQYF. The chain employs TRBV10-3 and TRBJ2-3; a possible D gene is TRBD2 (6 bases). CDR1 and CDR2 (germline): ENHRY, SYGVKD. The CDR3 has 11 amino acids. V gave up 10 bases and J gave up 6 bases, with 11 bases separating them.